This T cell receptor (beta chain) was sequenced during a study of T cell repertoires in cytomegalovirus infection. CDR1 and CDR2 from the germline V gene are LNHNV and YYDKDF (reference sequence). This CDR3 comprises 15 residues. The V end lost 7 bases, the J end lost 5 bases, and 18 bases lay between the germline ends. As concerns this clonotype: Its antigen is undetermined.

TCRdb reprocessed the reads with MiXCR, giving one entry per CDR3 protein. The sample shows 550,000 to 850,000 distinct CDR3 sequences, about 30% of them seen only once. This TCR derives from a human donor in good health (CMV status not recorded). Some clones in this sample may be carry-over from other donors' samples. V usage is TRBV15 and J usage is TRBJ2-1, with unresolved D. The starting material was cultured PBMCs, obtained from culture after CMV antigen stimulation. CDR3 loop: CATTNQKTTNNEQFF. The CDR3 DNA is TGTGCCACCACCAATCAAAAAACAACTAACAATGAGCAGTTCTTC.